The 22 T cell receptor beta chains in this list originate from one sample, sequenced in a study of blood T cell repertoires in COVID-19. Clones were sequenced by immunoSEQ multiplex PCR, and TCRdb holds only the in-frame ones, with some missing. The sample lists 75,000 to 95,000 clones; around four fifths were seen once. Sequenced material: peripheral blood. All receptors come from a man in his fifties with acute or convalescent COVID-19.

The chain has TRBV19 and TRBJ1-2, with D perhaps matching TRBD1 (6 bases). This CDR3 contains 15 residues. Germline CDR1 LNHDA, CDR2 SQIVND (reference sequence). V was shortened by 4 bases and J by 6 bases, with 18 bases between the two germline ends. The CDR3 spells CASSTHRQDRDGYTF. In DNA, the CDR3 is TGTGCCAGTAGTACCCATCGACAGGACCGGGATGGCTACACCTTC.

The chain uses TRBV18 and TRBJ2-5; a weak D match, TRBD2 (5 bases). Germline CDR1 reads KGHSH; CDR2 reads LQKENI. This CDR3 is built from 15 residues. V lost 2 bases and J lost 5, with 15 bases in between. The CDR3 DNA follows: TGTGCCAGCTCACCAATGGGAGCGAGTTCGGAGACCCAGTACTTC. It yields the protein CASSPMGASSETQYF.

The J gene is TRBJ2-3, the V gene TRBV28; 8 nucleotides agree with TRBD2. The CDR3 is 15 amino acids. V trimming: 4 bases; J trimming: 4 bases; junction bases outside the gene matches: 7. Looked up from germline, CDR1 is MDHEN and CDR2 is SYDVKM. The CDR3 DNA sequence: TGTGCCAGCAGTTCCAGCGGGAGAGAATCAGATACGCAGTATTTT. Translation: CASSSSGRESDTQYF. Variable domain in full (rest from reference TRBV28 and TRBJ2-3): DVKVTQSSRYLVKRTGEKVFLECVQDMDHENMFWYRQDPGLGLRLIYFSYDVKMKEKGDIPEGYSVSREKKERFSLILESASTNQTSMYLCASSSSGRESDTQYFGPGTRLTVL.

This clone was counted a few times. The rearrangement uses TRBV5-8 and TRBJ2-5; 9 nucleotides match TRBD1. The germline V gene has CDR1 SGHTS and CDR2 YDEGEE. V was clipped by 3 bases and J by 4 bases; unmatched bases: 7. The CDR3 extends over 15 amino acids. CDR3 coding DNA: TGTGCCAGCAGCTCCGGTATACAGGGGGCAGAGACCCAGTACTTC. Translation gives CASSSGIQGAETQYF.

The chain recombines TRBV4-3 with TRBJ2-4; TRBD1 agrees at 8 bases. Per the germline V gene, CDR1 is LGHNA and CDR2 is YSLEER. This CDR3 spans 16 amino acids. The V and J ends lost 0 bases and 6 bases, in that order; junction bases with no gene match: 7. The CDR3 here is CASSQDHGQGINIQYF. The CDR3 DNA follows: TGCGCCAGCAGCCAAGACCACGGACAGGGAATAAACATTCAGTACTTC.

The V gene is TRBV24-1, the J gene TRBJ2-3; 7 positions agree with TRBD1. The CDR3 contains 14 residues. Per the germline V gene, CDR1 is KGHDR and CDR2 is SFDVKD. With 7 bases clipped from V and 4 bases from J, the junction kept 7 bases outside the gene matches. The CDR3, as DNA: TGTGCCACCAGGGAGACAGGGTCCGCAGATACGCAGTATTTT. Residues: CATRETGSADTQYF.

This sequence joins TRBV29-1 and TRBJ2-5; D may be TRBD2 (6 bases). The CDR3 spans 17 residues. V was pared by 6 bases and J by 2 bases, with 25 bases between. The germline V gene encodes CDR1 SQVTM and CDR2 ANQGSEA. CDR3 bases: TGCAGCGTGAAAAGGACTATAGACCATGTAGCACAAGAGACCCAGTACTTC. It yields the protein CSVKRTIDHVAQETQYF.

This sequence joins TRBV29-1 and TRBJ1-1; D possibly corresponds to TRBD1 (5 bases). The CDR3 loop spans 13 amino acids. Germline lookup yields CDR1 SQVTM and CDR2 ANQGSEA. V gave up 7 bases and J gave up 1 base, with 13 bases separating them. The DNA of the CDR3 is TGCAGCGGCAAAGACGGGGGGAACACTGAAGCTTTCTTT. It codes for CSGKDGGNTEAFF.

The rearrangement links TRBV7-2 to TRBJ2-5, with D possibly being TRBD2 (5 bases). The V and J ends lost 2 bases and 2 bases respectively, with 15 bases between them. In germline, CDR1 is SGHTA, CDR2 FQGNSA. The length of the CDR3 is 16 residues. The CDR3 DNA is TGTGCCAGCAGCTTATCGAGCACGACGGGGCAAGAGACCCAGTACTTC. Encoded protein: CASSLSSTTGQETQYF. Full variable domain (missing parts from reference TRBV7-2 and TRBJ2-5): GAGVSQSPSNKVTEKGKDVELRCDPISGHTALYWYRQSLGQGLEFLIYFQGNSAPDKSGLPSDRFSAERTGGSVSTLTIQRTQQEDSAVYLCASSLSSTTGQETQYFGPGTRLLVL.

The chain links TRBV7-6 to TRBJ1-3, with unresolved D. V lost 4 bases, J lost 0 bases, and 10 bases lay in between. The CDR3 runs 15 residues. Germline V gene data show CDR1 as SGHVS and CDR2 as FNYEAQ. DNA for the CDR3: TGTGCCAGCAGCTACACCTACAGCTCTGGAAACACCATATATTTT. It specifies CASSYTYSSGNTIYF. The full variable domain, in which reference TRBV7-6 and TRBJ1-3 provide the parts outside the CDR3, is GAGVSQSPRYKVTKRGQDVALRCDPISGHVSLYWYRQALGQGPEFLTYFNYEAQQDKSGLPNDRFSAERPEGSISTLTIQRTEQRDSAMYRCASSYTYSSGNTIYFGEGSWLTVV.

As to this clone: This specimen includes other DNA sequences encoding the same CDR3. The chain couples TRBV19 to TRBJ1-2; D may be TRBD1 (6 bases). Germline loops: CDR1 LNHDA, CDR2 SQIVND (reference sequence). CDR3 length: 13 residues. V was cut by 4 bases and J by 2 bases, with 8 bases left in between. The CDR3 region has the DNA TGTGCCAGTAGTAAACAGGGAAACTATGGCTACACCTTC. Translation gives CASSKQGNYGYTF.

The genes are TRBV25-1 and TRBJ2-7; D ambiguous. The CDR3 is 16 residues long. Germline V gives CDR1 MGHDK, CDR2 SYGVNS. The V end was cut by 1 base, the J end by 0 bases, with 13 bases between. CDR3 loop: CASSEWVTLSSYEQYF. In DNA, the CDR3 is TGTGCCAGCAGTGAATGGGTGACTCTGAGCTCCTACGAGCAGTACTTC.

The CDR3 nucleotides are TGTGCCATCAGCCAAGGACAGGGGCGCTATAATTCACCCCTCCACTTT. This encodes CAISQGQGRYNSPLHF. This rearrangement joins TRBV10-3 to TRBJ1-6, with 9 bases lining up with TRBD1. CDR1 ENHRY and CDR2 SYGVKD come from the germline V gene. This CDR3 comprises 16 residues. V gave up 6 bases and J gave up 3 bases; unmatched junction bases: 6.

This rearrangement joins TRBV6-5 to TRBJ1-5; D might be TRBD1 (6 bases). The CDR3 is made up of 15 amino acids. Germline CDR1 reads MNHEY; CDR2 reads SVGAGI. Trimming left V 0 bases short and J 7 bases short, with 13 bases between. CDR3 in DNA: TGTGCCAGCAGTTACTCTATAGGGGGTGGACAGCCCCAGCATTTT. It codes for CASSYSIGGGQPQHF.

V and J are TRBV28 and TRBJ1-2; TRBD1 is a possible D gene (6 bases). The germline CDR1 and CDR2 sequences are MDHEN and SYDVKM. Trimming pared 3 bases from V and 4 bases from J, leaving 15 bases between. The CDR3 consists of 15 residues. The CDR3: CASSFPQGPAYGYTF. The CDR3 coding sequence is TGTGCCAGCAGTTTTCCCCAGGGGCCCGCCTATGGCTACACCTTC.

The chain uses TRBV5-5 and TRBJ1-1; the D gene is possibly TRBD1 (6 bases). The length of the CDR3 is 16 residues. V was pared by 4 bases and J by 0 bases, with 16 bases between. CDR1 is SGHKS and CDR2 is YYEKEE in the germline V gene (reference sequence). CDR3 region: CASSMGGYGMNTEAFF. CDR3 nucleotide sequence: TGTGCCAGCAGCATGGGGGGCTACGGTATGAACACTGAAGCTTTCTTT.

Only one count was recorded for this clone. V gene TRBV27 combines with J gene TRBJ2-6; perhaps TRBD2 as D (7 bases). The germline V gene has CDR1 MNHEY and CDR2 SMNVEV (reference sequence). V was pared by 8 bases and J by 4 bases, with 18 bases between. CDR3 length equals 16 residues. The CDR3 DNA reads TGTGCCAGCGTACAGACGGGGGGCGCCGGGGCCAACGTCCTGACTTTC. Translation gives CASVQTGGAGANVLTF.

This clone was seen only a few times. The V gene is TRBV5-6, the J gene TRBJ1-6; possible D gene TRBD1, 6 bases. Germline lookup yields CDR1 SGHDT and CDR2 YYEEEE. The CDR3 loop spans 13 amino acids. Trimming removed 4 bases at V and 6 bases at J, with 8 bases between. CDR3 in amino acids: CASSPRGNSPLHF. The CDR3, as DNA: TGTGCCAGCAGCCCCAGGGGTAATTCACCCCTCCACTTT.

This sequence joins TRBV6-5 and TRBJ1-5; D not certain. Trimming took 6 bases from V and 2 from J, leaving 8 bases between them. The CDR3 length is 13 residues. The germline V gene has CDR1 MNHEY and CDR2 SVGAGI. The CDR3 protein is CASRWEGNQPQHF. The DNA of the CDR3 is TGTGCCAGCAGGTGGGAGGGCAATCAGCCCCAGCATTTT.

The J gene is TRBJ1-1, the V gene TRBV12-3 or TRBV12-4; a possible D gene is TRBD1 (6 bases). This CDR3 is 13 amino acids long. Trimming left V 3 bases short and J 4 bases short, with 9 bases between. The CDR3 sequence: CASSLGAGTEAFF. As DNA, the CDR3 is TGTGCCAGCAGTTTGGGGGCTGGCACTGAAGCTTTCTTT.

This chain uses TRBV6-5 with TRBJ1-5; 7 bases map to TRBD1. V shed 7 bases, J shed 3 bases, and the junction held 9 bases outside the gene matches. The CDR3 length is 15 residues. Germline values: CDR1 MNHEY, CDR2 SVGAGI. The CDR3 reads CASKTRDRVNQPQHF. The CDR3 DNA follows: TGTGCCAGCAAGACCAGGGACAGAGTCAATCAGCCCCAGCATTTT.

This rearrangement joins TRBV19 to TRBJ2-3; 9 nucleotides line up with TRBD2. The junction had 7 bases not matched to a gene; V was cut back by 2 bases and J by 1 base. The CDR3 is made up of 17 amino acids. Germline values: CDR1 LNHDA, CDR2 SQIVND (reference sequence). The CDR3 reads CASSITGLATGTDTQYF. CDR3 sequence (DNA): TGTGCCAGTAGTATAACGGGACTAGCTACGGGCACAGATACGCAGTATTTT.